The sequence of this T cell receptor beta chain was determined in a study of blood T cell repertoires in COVID-19. Trimming pared 4 bases from V and 4 bases from J, leaving 8 bases between. The CDR3 spans 12 residues. Per the germline V gene, CDR1 is SGHAT and CDR2 is FQNNGV. The repertoire was sequenced with immunoSEQ multiplex PCR; TCRdb's copy has only in-frame clones and lacks some. The table lists over 150,000 clones, around 95% of them singletons, with approximately 0.8% in the top ten. The chain uses TRBV11-2 and TRBJ2-7; D is possibly TRBD2 (5 bases). Sequencing input: peripheral blood. This clonotype was obtained from a young man with COVID-19, enrolled during active disease. Here the CDR3 DNA reads TGTGCCAGCAGCTCTTTAGCGTACGAGCAGTACTTC. It is translated as CASSSLAYEQYF.